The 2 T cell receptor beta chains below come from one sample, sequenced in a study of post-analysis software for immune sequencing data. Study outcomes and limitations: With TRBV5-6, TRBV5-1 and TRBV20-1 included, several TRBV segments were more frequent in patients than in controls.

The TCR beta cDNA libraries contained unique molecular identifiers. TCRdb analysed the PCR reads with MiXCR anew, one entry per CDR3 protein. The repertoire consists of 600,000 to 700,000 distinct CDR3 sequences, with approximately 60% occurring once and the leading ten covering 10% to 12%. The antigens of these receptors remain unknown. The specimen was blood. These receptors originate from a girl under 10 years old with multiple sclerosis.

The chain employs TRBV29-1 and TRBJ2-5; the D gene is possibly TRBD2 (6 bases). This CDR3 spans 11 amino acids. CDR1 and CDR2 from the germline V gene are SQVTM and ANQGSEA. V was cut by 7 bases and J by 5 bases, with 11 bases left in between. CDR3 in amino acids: CSARLAETQYF. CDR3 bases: TGCAGCGCGCGGCTAGCGGAGACCCAGTACTTC. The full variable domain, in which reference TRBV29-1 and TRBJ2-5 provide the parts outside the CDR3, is SAVISQKPSRDICQRGTSLTIQCQVDSQVTMMFWYRQQPGQSLTLIATANQGSEATYESGFVIDKFPISRPNLTFSTLTVSNMSPEDSSIYLCSARLAETQYFGPGTRLLVL.

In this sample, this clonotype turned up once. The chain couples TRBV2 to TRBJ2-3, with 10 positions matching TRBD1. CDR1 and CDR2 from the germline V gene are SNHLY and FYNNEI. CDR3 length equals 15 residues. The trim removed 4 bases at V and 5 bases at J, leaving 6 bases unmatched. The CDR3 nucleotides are TGTGCCAGCAGTGGCTGGGGACAGGGGATAGATACGCAGTATTTT. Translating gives CASSGWGQGIDTQYF.